This TCR beta chain originates from a study of PD-1 blockade in classical Hodgkin lymphoma. Study conclusions and caveats: Those achieving complete response showed baseline diversity like newly diagnosed patients. Any patient who commenced nivolumab under 1 year after ASCT was excluded. By C4D1, diversity of CD4+ TCRs had risen significantly, whereas that of CD8+ TCRs had not.

Of note for this clone: Its specificity is not known.

The ends lost 4 bases at V and 0 bases at J; junction bases unmatched: 7. The CDR3 is 16 amino acids. The germline V gene has CDR1 SGHNT and CDR2 YYREEE (reference sequence). The method was immunoSEQ multiplex PCR; TCRdb's version includes in-frame clones alone and lacks a portion of them. Of roughly 86,000 clones listed, around 80% were seen once; the top ten hold over 15%. Time point described: cycle 4 day 1 (C4D1), after more than five weeks of nivolumab. Following autologous stem cell transplantation, relapse occurred in every patient, and exposure to brentuximab vedotin varied. Patients' outcomes at their best amounted to complete response, partial response or progressive disease.

The sequence came from a human donor with classical Hodgkin lymphoma. This specimen was peripheral blood mononuclear cells (PBMCs), taken before the fourth cycle of nivolumab. The chain links TRBV5-4 to TRBJ1-3, with 7 nucleotides matching TRBD1. In DNA, the CDR3 is TGTGCCAGCAGCCTTTCCCCAGGGGGCTCTGGAAACACCATATATTTT. This codes for CASSLSPGGSGNTIYF.